This T cell receptor beta chain was sequenced for a study of beta chain features in type 1 diabetes. Since all of the isolated RNA was reverse transcribed, expressed TCRB transcripts were what got sequenced. The protocol was immunoSEQ multiplex PCR, while the TCRdb copy is restricted to in-frame clones and leaves out a portion. The table lists around 450,000 clones, about an eighth of them singletons. Study results and limitations: The question left open here concerned HLA type influencing TCRB rearrangement.

On this clone: The antigen remains undetermined.

The source of this sequence is a woman younger than 30 in good health. The sequenced sample consisted of naive CD4+ T cells from blood.

CDR3 nucleotide sequence: TGTGCCAGCTCTGACCAGGGGAGCTCCTACAATGAGCAGTTCTTC. Translating it yields CASSDQGSSYNEQFF. The chain uses TRBV2 and TRBJ2-1; D perhaps matches TRBD1 (6 bases). The V and J ends lost 8 bases and 0 bases respectively, with 14 bases between them. Germline V gene data show CDR1 as SNHLY and CDR2 as FYNNEI. The CDR3 has 15 residues.